The rows below give T cell receptor beta chains drawn from one sample of a study of vaccination effects on CD4 cells after COVID-19. The repertoire was sequenced with immunoSEQ multiplex PCR; TCRdb's copy has only in-frame clones and lacks some. The data show 65,000 or so clones, 65% to 85% seen once. Their antigen targets remain unknown. The material sequenced was CD4+ T cells from PBMCs cultured with HCoV-NL63 spike peptides, taken before COVID-19 vaccination. These receptors all come from a human donor who received a COVID-19 vaccine. Both conserved end residues are part of each CDR3. Each record gives: D gene, clone size, V gene, J gene, CDR3 protein, CDR3 DNA. A D gene is named only where the DNA matches it firmly. Clone size appears in some rows only: once, few, many, or a class for an expanded clone.

D: -
size: -
V: TRBV2
J: TRBJ2-5
CDR3: CASSAFNRVSSGEETQYF
DNA: TGTGCCAGCAGTGCCTTTAACAGGGTGTCTAGTGGGGAAGAGACCCAGTACTTC

D: -
size: -
V: TRBV5-1
J: TRBJ2-3
CDR3: CASSSGGTDTQYF
DNA: TGCGCCAGCAGCTCCGGGGGCACAGATACGCAGTATTTT

D: -
size: once
V: TRBV24-1
J: TRBJ2-1
CDR3: CATSRGGHNEQFF
DNA: TGTGCCACCAGCCGTGGCGGACACAATGAGCAGTTCTTC

D: TRBD1
size: -
V: TRBV7-2
J: TRBJ1-2
CDR3: CASSLAGPAGGRESGYTF
DNA: TGTGCCAGCAGCTTAGCTGGGCCGGCAGGGGGGCGAGAATCGGGCTACACCTTC

D: -
size: -
V: TRBV5-1
J: TRBJ1-4
CDR3: CASGMQGTNEKLFF
DNA: TGCGCCAGCGGAATGCAGGGAACTAATGAAAAACTGTTTTTT

D: -
size: -
V: TRBV2
J: TRBJ2-3
CDR3: CASSVYRGTDTQYF
DNA: TGTGCCAGCAGTGTTTACAGGGGCACAGATACGCAGTATTTT

D: TRBD1
size: -
V: TRBV18
J: TRBJ2-1
CDR3: CASSTKRAGGEQFF
DNA: TGTGCCAGCTCAACGAAAAGGGCAGGGGGCGAGCAGTTCTTC

D: -
size: -
V: TRBV20-1
J: TRBJ2-4
CDR3: CSASILTELAKNIQYF
DNA: TGCAGTGCTAGTATTCTCACAGAACTAGCCAAAAACATTCAGTACTTC

D: -
size: -
V: TRBV5-1
J: TRBJ1-2
CDR3: CASSRENYGYTF
DNA: TGCGCCAGCAGCCGCGAGAACTATGGCTACACCTTC

D: -
size: few
V: TRBV24-1
J: TRBJ2-5
CDR3: CATSDHDAGTQYF
DNA: TGTGCCACCAGTGATCACGACGCGGGGACCCAGTACTTC

D: TRBD1
size: -
V: TRBV18
J: TRBJ2-3
CDR3: CASSLGDRGDTQYF
DNA: TGTGCCAGCTCACTCGGTGACAGGGGAGATACGCAGTATTTT

D: -
size: -
V: TRBV28
J: TRBJ1-1
CDR3: CASSPPMGGDTEAFF
DNA: TGTGCCAGCAGCCCCCCTATGGGCGGGGACACTGAAGCTTTCTTT

D: -
size: few
V: TRBV4-1
J: TRBJ1-2
CDR3: CASSQPGNVYGYTF
DNA: TGCGCCAGCAGCCAACCAGGGAATGTGTATGGCTACACCTTC

D: -
size: once
V: TRBV6-2/TRBV6-3
J: TRBJ2-5
CDR3: CASSLVGFEVEETQYF
DNA: TGTGCCAGCAGTCTCGTGGGGTTTGAGGTCGAAGAGACCCAGTACTTC